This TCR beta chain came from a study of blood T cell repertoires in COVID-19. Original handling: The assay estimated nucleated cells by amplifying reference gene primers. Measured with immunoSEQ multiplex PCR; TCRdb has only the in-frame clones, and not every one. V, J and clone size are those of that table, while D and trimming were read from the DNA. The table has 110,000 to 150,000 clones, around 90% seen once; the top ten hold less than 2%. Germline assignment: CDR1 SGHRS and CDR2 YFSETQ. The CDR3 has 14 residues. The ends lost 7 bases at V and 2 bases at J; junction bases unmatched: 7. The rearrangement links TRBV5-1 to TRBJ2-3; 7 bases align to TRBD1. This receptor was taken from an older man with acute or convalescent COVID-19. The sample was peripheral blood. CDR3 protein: CASCRDRYTDTQYF. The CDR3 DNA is TGCGCCAGCTGCCGGGACAGATACACAGATACGCAGTATTTT.